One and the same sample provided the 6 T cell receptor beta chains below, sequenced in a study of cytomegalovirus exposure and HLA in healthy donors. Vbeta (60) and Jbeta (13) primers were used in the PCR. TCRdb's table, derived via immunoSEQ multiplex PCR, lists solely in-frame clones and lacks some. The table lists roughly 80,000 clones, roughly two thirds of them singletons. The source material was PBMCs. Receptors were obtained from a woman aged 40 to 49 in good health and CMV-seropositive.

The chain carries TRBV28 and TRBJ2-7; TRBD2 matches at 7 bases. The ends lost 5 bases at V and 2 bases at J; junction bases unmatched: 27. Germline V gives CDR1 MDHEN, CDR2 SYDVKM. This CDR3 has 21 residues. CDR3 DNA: TGTGCCAGCAGTCTGTGTTTCGCGGGGGTTTTTTTTGCAGGTGATCCCTACGAGCAGTACTTC. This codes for CASSLCFAGVFFAGDPYEQYF. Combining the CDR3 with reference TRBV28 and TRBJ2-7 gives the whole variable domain DVKVTQSSRYLVKRTGEKVFLECVQDMDHENMFWYRQDPGLGLRLIYFSYDVKMKEKGDIPEGYSVSREKKERFSLILESASTNQTSMYLCASSLCFAGVFFAGDPYEQYFGPGTRLTVT.

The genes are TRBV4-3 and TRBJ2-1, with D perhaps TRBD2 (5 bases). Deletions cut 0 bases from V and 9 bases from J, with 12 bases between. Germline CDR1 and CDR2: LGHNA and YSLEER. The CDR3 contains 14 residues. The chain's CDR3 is CASSQEIEGGEQFF. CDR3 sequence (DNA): TGCGCCAGCAGCCAAGAGATTGAGGGTGGTGAGCAGTTCTTC.

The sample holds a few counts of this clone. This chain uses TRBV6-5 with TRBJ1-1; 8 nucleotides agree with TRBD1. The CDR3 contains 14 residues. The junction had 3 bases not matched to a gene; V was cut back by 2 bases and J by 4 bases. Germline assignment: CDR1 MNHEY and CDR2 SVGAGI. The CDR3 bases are TGTGCCAGCAGTTACGGACAGGGTCCCACTGAAGCTTTCTTT. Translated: CASSYGQGPTEAFF.

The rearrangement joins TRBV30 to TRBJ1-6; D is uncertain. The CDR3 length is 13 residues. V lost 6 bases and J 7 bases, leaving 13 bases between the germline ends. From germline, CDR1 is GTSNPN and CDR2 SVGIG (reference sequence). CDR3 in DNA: TGTGCCTGTGCACGGGGTTACAATTCACCCCTCCACTTT. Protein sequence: CACARGYNSPLHF.

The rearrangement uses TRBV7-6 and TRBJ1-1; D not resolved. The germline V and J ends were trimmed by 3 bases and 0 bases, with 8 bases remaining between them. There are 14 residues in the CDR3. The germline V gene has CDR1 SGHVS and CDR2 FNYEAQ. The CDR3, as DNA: TGTGCCAGCAGCTTTTTCGGGGTGAACACTGAAGCTTTCTTT. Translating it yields CASSFFGVNTEAFF. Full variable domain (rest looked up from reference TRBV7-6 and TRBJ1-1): GAGVSQSPRYKVTKRGQDVALRCDPISGHVSLYWYRQALGQGPEFLTYFNYEAQQDKSGLPNDRFSAERPEGSISTLTIQRTEQRDSAMYRCASSFFGVNTEAFFGQGTRLTVV.

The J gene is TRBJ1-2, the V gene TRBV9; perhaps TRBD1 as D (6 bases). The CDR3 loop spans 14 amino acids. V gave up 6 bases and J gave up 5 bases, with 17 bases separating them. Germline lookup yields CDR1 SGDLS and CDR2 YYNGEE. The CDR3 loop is CASNRKDSGYGYTF. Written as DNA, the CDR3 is TGTGCCAGCAACCGGAAGGACAGTGGGTATGGCTACACCTTC.